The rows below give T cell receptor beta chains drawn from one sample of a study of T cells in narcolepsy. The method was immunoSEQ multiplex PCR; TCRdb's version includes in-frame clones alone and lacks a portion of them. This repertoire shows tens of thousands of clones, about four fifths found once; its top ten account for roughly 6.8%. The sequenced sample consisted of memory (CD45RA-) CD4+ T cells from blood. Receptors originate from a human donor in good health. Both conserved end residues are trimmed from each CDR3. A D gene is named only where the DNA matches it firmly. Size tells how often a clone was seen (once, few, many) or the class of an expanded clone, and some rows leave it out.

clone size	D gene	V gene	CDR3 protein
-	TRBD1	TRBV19	ASSARDRSPEKLF
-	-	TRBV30	AWGQGSYGYT
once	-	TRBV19	ASTGSGANVLT
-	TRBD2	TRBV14	ASSPRTSGGALETQY
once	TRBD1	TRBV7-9	ASSPGQGHSYEQY
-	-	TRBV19	ASSPNGQTNTEAF
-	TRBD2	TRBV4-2	ASGGLAGQTDTQY
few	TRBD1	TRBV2	ANSGGLMAEAF
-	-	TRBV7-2	ASSPNLQEAF
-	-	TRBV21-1	ASSRGGDSYSNQPQH
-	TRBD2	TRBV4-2	ASSQGELAGGEQY
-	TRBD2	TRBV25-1	ASSSGGSGRVGGEQF
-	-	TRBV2	ASSPPGLHT
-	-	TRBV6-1	ASSSTGQENTEAF
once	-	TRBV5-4	ASSLTVGGTDTQY
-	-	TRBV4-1	ASSQLVTETQY
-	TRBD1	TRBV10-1	ASSESIPGGFNEQY
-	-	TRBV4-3	ASSQDGDSGNTIY
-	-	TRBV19	ASTAIPRPTEAF
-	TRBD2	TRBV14	ASSQDSRLAAYNEQF
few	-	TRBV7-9	ASSLVAGAGGYT
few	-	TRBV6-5	ASKTLYEQY
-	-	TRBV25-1	ASKAAGSSGANVLT
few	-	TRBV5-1	ASSLDSTNTGELF
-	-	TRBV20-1	SARSGNTIY
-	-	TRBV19	ASSLRGNEQY
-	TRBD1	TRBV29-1	STSGTGNTGELF
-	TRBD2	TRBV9	ASSVGLEPDTQY
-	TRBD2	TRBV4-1	ASSPSGRGYNEQF
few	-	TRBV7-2	ASSFSVGQPQH
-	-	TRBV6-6	ASSAPGSGNSPLH
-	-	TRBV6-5	ASRTALNTDTQY
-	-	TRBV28	ASRRTDNTEAF
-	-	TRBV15	ATSRGTKETQY
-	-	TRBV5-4	ASSIIDQVNTEAF
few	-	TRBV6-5	GSRGGEKLF
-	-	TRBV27	ASSLSGSVGNYGYT
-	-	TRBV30	AWNPRISYNEQF
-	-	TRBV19	ASSMPGTRNGYT
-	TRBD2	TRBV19	ASRALAGGTYEQY
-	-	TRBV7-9	ASSPWTGIDTQY